These 12 T cell receptor beta chains share one sample of origin, sequenced in a study of blood T cell repertoires in COVID-19. Generated by immunoSEQ multiplex PCR, the TCRdb table keeps only in-frame clones and is missing some. This table has more than 350,000 clones, around 87% appearing once. Source material: peripheral blood. The receptors shown here come from a woman aged 30 to 39 with COVID-19, enrolled during active disease.

The rearrangement uses TRBV11-2 and TRBJ2-5, with 12 positions matching TRBD2. This CDR3 contains 16 residues. Germline V CDR1 and CDR2: SGHAT, FQNNGV. Trimming at V came to 5 bases and at J to 4 bases, leaving 8 bases not matched to a gene. The CDR3 DNA sequence: TGTGCCAGCAGCCTAAGAATACTAGCGGGAGGAGAGACCCAGTACTTC. Translated: CASSLRILAGGETQYF.

This clone was counted a few times. The chain carries TRBV28 and TRBJ1-2; D may be TRBD1 (5 bases). There are 15 residues in the CDR3. Germline loops: CDR1 MDHEN, CDR2 SYDVKM. Trimming took off 1 base at V and 1 base at J, with 10 bases between the two ends. The CDR3 nucleotides read TGTGCCAGCAGTTTATCGGGGGGAATTAACTATGGCTACACCTTC. Protein product: CASSLSGGINYGYTF.

Remarks on this clone: Other DNA sequences in the sample encode the same CDR3. J is TRBJ2-2 and V is TRBV7-2; possibly TRBD2 for D (6 bases). The CDR3 has 15 amino acids. Germline V gene data show CDR1 as SGHTA and CDR2 as FQGNSA. V lost 5 bases, J lost 0 bases, and 10 bases lay in between. In DNA, the CDR3 is TGTGCCAGCAGCCTGGGGGGAGCGAACACCGGGGAGCTGTTTTTT. This codes for CASSLGGANTGELFF.

The V and J genes are TRBV30 and TRBJ2-7, with TRBD1 identical over 10 bases. The J segment lost 2 bases and the V segment lost 0 bases, leaving 4 bases of the junction unmatched. There are 15 residues in the CDR3. Germline CDR1 is GTSNPN and CDR2 is SVGIG (reference sequence). This chain's CDR3 is CAWSVGTGDAYEQYF. The CDR3 DNA reads TGTGCCTGGAGTGTGGGGACAGGGGATGCCTACGAGCAGTACTTC.

The chain links TRBV6-5 to TRBJ2-7, with a weak D call TRBD2 (6 bases). Trimming left V 7 bases short and J 3 bases short, with 10 bases between. Germline CDR1 is MNHEY and CDR2 is SVGAGI. The CDR3 extends over 12 amino acids. Here the CDR3 reads CASKWRDYEQYF. CDR3 sequence (DNA): TGTGCCAGCAAGTGGAGGGACTACGAGCAGTACTTC.

The chain recombines TRBV6-5 with TRBJ1-2; 8 bases line up with TRBD1. CDR3 length: 14 amino acids. The germline V gene has CDR1 MNHEY and CDR2 SVGAGI. The trim removed 2 bases at V and 7 bases at J, leaving 6 bases unmatched. The CDR3 sequence is CASSYSTGGSGYTF. The CDR3 coding sequence is TGTGCCAGCAGTTACAGCACAGGGGGTAGTGGCTACACCTTC.

This chain joins TRBV19 and TRBJ1-1, with a tentative D call TRBD1 (5 bases). The CDR3 length is 13 residues. The germline V gene encodes CDR1 LNHDA and CDR2 SQIVND (reference sequence). The V and J ends lost 3 bases and 3 bases respectively, with 8 bases between them. The CDR3 loop reads CASSIDRYTEAFF. The CDR3 nucleotides read TGTGCCAGTAGTATTGACAGATACACTGAAGCTTTCTTT. The whole variable domain, filled in from reference TRBV19 and TRBJ1-1, reads DGGITQSPKYLFRKEGQNVTLSCEQNLNHDAMYWYRQDPGQGLRLIYYSQIVNDFQKGDIAEGYSVSREKKESFPLTVTSAQKNPTAFYLCASSIDRYTEAFFGQGTRLTVV.

The V gene is TRBV15, the J gene TRBJ1-2; D possibly corresponds to TRBD1 (5 bases). The germline V and J ends were trimmed by 0 bases and 0 bases, with 17 bases remaining between them. The germline gives CDR1 LNHNV, CDR2 YYDKDF (reference sequence). This CDR3 region has 18 residues. The CDR3 sequence is CATSRDIQGTLTNYGYTF. CDR3 DNA sequence: TGTGCCACCAGCAGAGATATCCAGGGAACCTTAACTAACTATGGCTACACCTTC.

This chain connects TRBV2 to TRBJ2-3; weak D call: TRBD2 (5 bases). The CDR3 length is 13 residues. The germline V and J ends were trimmed by 10 bases and 4 bases, with 15 bases remaining between them. In germline, CDR1 is SNHLY, CDR2 FYNNEI. The CDR3 DNA is TGTGCCACCATTTTATTACTAGCAGATACGCAGTATTTT. It yields the protein CATILLLADTQYF.

This clone was observed a few times. The same CDR3 also results from other DNA sequences found in this sample. CDR3 sequence reads: CASSLGGTSTDTQYF. CDR3 DNA: TGCGCCAGCAGCTTGGGTGGGACTAGCACAGATACGCAGTATTTT. The chain links TRBV5-1 to TRBJ2-3, with a weak D call TRBD2 (6 bases). The CDR3 sequence is 15 residues long. The V and J ends lost 0 bases and 0 bases respectively, with 8 bases between them. CDR1 SGHRS and CDR2 YFSETQ come from the germline V gene.

This chain links TRBV25-1 with TRBJ1-1; 7 nucleotides line up with TRBD1. The ends lost 1 base at V and 11 bases at J; junction bases unmatched: 13. Germline assignment: CDR1 MGHDK and CDR2 SYGVNS. The CDR3 has 15 residues. In nucleotides, the CDR3 is TGTGCCAGCAGTGAATTTCGGAAGGGGGCGGGAGGGGCTTTCTTT. Its protein product is CASSEFRKGAGGAFF.

This sequence joins TRBV5-6 and TRBJ2-1, with 7 positions matching TRBD2. V lost 4 bases, J lost 1 base, and 11 bases stayed unmatched. CDR1 SGHDT and CDR2 YYEEEE come from the germline V gene. CDR3 length equals 17 residues. In nucleotides, the CDR3 is TGTGCCAGCAGCCCGTTAGGACTAGTCTCTTCCTACAATGAGCAGTTCTTC. Its translation: CASSPLGLVSSYNEQFF.